This TCR beta chain appears in the sequencing data of a study of cytomegalovirus exposure and HLA in healthy donors. Germline assignment: CDR1 SGHRS and CDR2 YFSETQ. V shed 0 bases, J shed 3 bases, and the junction held 2 bases outside the gene matches. The CDR3 has 14 amino acids. Clones were read by immunoSEQ multiplex PCR, and TCRdb kept only the in-frame ones, dropping some. The data hold some 150,000 clones, with roughly nine tenths observed a single time. Specimen: PBMCs. J is TRBJ2-7 and V is TRBV5-1, with 8 positions matching TRBD2. The receptor's source is a woman aged 18-29 years in good health and CMV-seropositive. The CDR3: CASSLVAGNYEQYF. CDR3 DNA sequence: TGCGCCAGCAGCTTGGTAGCGGGAAACTACGAGCAGTACTTC.